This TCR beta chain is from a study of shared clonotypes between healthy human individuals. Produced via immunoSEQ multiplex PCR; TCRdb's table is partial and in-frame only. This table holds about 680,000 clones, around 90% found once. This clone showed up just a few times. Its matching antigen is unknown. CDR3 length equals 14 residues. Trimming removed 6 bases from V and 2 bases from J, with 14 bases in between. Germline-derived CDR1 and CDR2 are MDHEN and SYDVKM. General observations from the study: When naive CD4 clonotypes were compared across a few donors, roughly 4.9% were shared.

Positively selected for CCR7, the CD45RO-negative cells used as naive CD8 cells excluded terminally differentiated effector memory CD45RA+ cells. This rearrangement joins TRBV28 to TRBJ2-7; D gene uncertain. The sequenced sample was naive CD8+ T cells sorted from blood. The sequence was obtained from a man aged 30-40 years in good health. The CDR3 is CASSPPGPTYEQYF. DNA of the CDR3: TGTGCCAGCAGCCCGCCGGGCCCGACCTACGAGCAGTACTTC.